A selection of T cell receptor beta chains follows, all from one sample in a study of blood T cells in healthy people across ages. TCRdb analysed the 5' RACE reads with MiXCR anew, one entry per CDR3 protein. The data contain about 1,800,000 distinct CDR3 sequences, roughly 27% of them singletons. The sequenced material came from blood. These receptors were collected from a young woman in good health. Both conserved end residues are part of each CDR3. D genes are given only for firm matches. Only part of the rows carry a size: once, few, many, or a class if the clone is expanded.

V gene,D gene,J gene,clone size,CDR3 DNA,CDR3 protein
TRBV12-5,TRBD1,TRBJ1-2,few,TGTGCTAGTGGTTTCCGGGACAGCGGTGGCTACACCTTC,CASGFRDSGGYTF
TRBV6-5,TRBD1,TRBJ1-5,few,TGTGCCAGCAGTTACTCGTGGACAGGGGAGAACCAGCCCCAGCATTTT,CASSYSWTGENQPQHF
TRBV5-1,.,TRBJ1-3,.,TGCGCCAGCAGCTTGGTAGGGGACGGAAACACCATATATTTT,CASSLVGDGNTIYF
TRBV12-3/TRBV12-4,.,TRBJ2-3,many,TGTGCCAGCAGTTCCCCCCCTGGGGCGGGGACCTCCACAGATACGCAGTATTTT,CASSSPPGAGTSTDTQYF
TRBV7-2,.,TRBJ2-3,few,TGTGCCAGCAGCCCGTCTGGAAGGGGGTACCCAGATACGCAGTATTTT,CASSPSGRGYPDTQYF
TRBV7-9,.,TRBJ2-7,many,TGTGCCAGCAGCCAACCGGGACTGGGGTCCTACGAGCAGTACTTC,CASSQPGLGSYEQYF
TRBV12-3/TRBV12-4,.,TRBJ2-1,once,TGTGCCAGCAGGTCCCTAACTAGAGTGAATGAGCAGTTCTTC,CASRSLTRVNEQFF
TRBV4-2,TRBD1,TRBJ2-2,.,TGTGCCAGCAGCCTTGGACAGGGAGAGACCGGGGAGCTGTTTTTT,CASSLGQGETGELFF
TRBV12-3/TRBV12-4,.,TRBJ2-1,many,TGTGCCAGCATACCCCGGCAGGGGAGCGTTGGAGGTGAGCAGTTCTTC,CASIPRQGSVGGEQFF
TRBV4-1,.,TRBJ2-1,.,TGCGCCAGCAGCCAAGCGATAGCTGATGCGGGTTGGGGTGAGCAGTTCTTC,CASSQAIADAGWGEQFF
TRBV7-9,.,TRBJ1-2,.,TGTGCCAGCAGCTTAGCGCCACAGGGCAGCAACTATGGCTACACCTTC,CASSLAPQGSNYGYTF
TRBV7-2,TRBD1,TRBJ1-2,few,TGTGCCAGCAGCTTAACAGGGGCCCTAACTAACTATGGCTACACCTTC,CASSLTGALTNYGYTF
TRBV28,TRBD1,TRBJ1-5,once,TGTGCCAGCAGCCTCATCGGAGGGGGCCTTCAGCCCCAGCATTTT,CASSLIGGGLQPQHF
TRBV6-6,.,TRBJ2-7,many,TGTGCCAGCAGAGAACTGGGTTACGAGCAGTACTTC,CASRELGYEQYF